Listed here are 10 T cell receptor beta chains from one sample, sequenced in a study of blood T cells in healthy people across ages. Primed by a sample-barcoded 5' primer and a J-beta primer mix, a second PCR proceeded for about 6 to 12 cycles. A single record per CDR3 protein comes from TCRdb applying MiXCR to the 5' RACE reads. Altogether approximately 730,000 distinct CDR3 sequences are present, approximately 43% being singletons, with the ten largest covering 20% to 25%. The sequencing input was blood. Every receptor here comes from a woman aged 55-70 years in good health.

CDR3 nucleotide sequence: TGTGCTAGTGGCCGGACAGGAGGCGGGTACAATGAGCAGTTCTTC. This sequence encodes CASGRTGGGYNEQFF. This chain joins TRBV12-5 and TRBJ2-1; 7 bases are shared with TRBD1. J lost 4 bases, V lost 6 bases, and 9 bases had no gene match. This CDR3 contains 15 residues. Germline V lookup: CDR1 LGHNT, CDR2 FRNRAP.

The gene calls are TRBV7-2 and TRBJ2-7; D is perhaps TRBD1 or TRBD2 (5 bases each). This CDR3 has 13 amino acids. V lost 3 bases and J lost 7, with 13 bases in between. Germline values: CDR1 SGHTA, CDR2 FQGNSA. The CDR3 reads CASSFSGLREQYF. The CDR3 nucleotides are TGTGCCAGCAGCTTTTCGGGGCTTCGAGAGCAGTACTTC.

The J gene is TRBJ1-2, the V gene TRBV12-3 or TRBV12-4, with a possible D match to TRBD1 (5 bases). V was clipped by 3 bases and J by 2 bases, with 13 bases between them. The CDR3 consists of 15 residues. The CDR3 spells CASSFPNTGNYGYTF. The CDR3 nucleotides are TGTGCCAGCAGTTTCCCCAACACAGGAAACTATGGCTACACCTTC.

The chain links TRBV6-5 to TRBJ2-7, with 7 bases fitting TRBD1. The V and J ends lost 6 bases and 2 bases, in that order; junction bases with no gene match: 10. The length of the CDR3 is 15 residues. CDR1 and CDR2 from the germline V gene are MNHEY and SVGAGI. DNA for the CDR3: TGTGCCAGCAGCCTACAGAAGGGGGCCACCTACGAGCAGTACTTC. Translating gives CASSLQKGATYEQYF.

The chain is built from TRBV20-1 and TRBJ1-1, with a tentative D call TRBD1 (5 bases). The germline V gene has CDR1 DFQATT and CDR2 SNEGSKA (reference sequence). This CDR3 has 12 residues. V was clipped by 6 bases and J by 11 bases, with 19 bases between them. The CDR3 DNA sequence: TGCAGTGCGGCCGGGGCCCTGACCTGGGCTTTCTTT. It codes for CSAAGALTWAFF.

About this clonotype: A single base separates this from a much larger clone, so it may be a read error. The chain combines TRBV20-1 with TRBJ2-7; TRBD1 might be the D (5 bases). This CDR3 contains 12 residues. V was clipped by 1 base and J by 4 bases, with 8 bases between them. Germline assignment: CDR1 DFQATT and CDR2 SNEGSKA (reference sequence). CDR3 region: CSARGQRYEQYF. CDR3 in DNA: TGCAGTGCTAGAGGACAGAGGTACGAGCAGTACTTC.

The gene calls are TRBV7-2 and TRBJ2-3; 10 bases are a match to TRBD2. This CDR3 comprises 18 residues. Germline loops: CDR1 SGHTA, CDR2 FQGNSA. The junction had 15 bases not matched to a gene; V was cut back by 5 bases and J by 4 bases. The CDR3 spells CASSPKFEREGLADTQYF. CDR3 DNA: TGTGCCAGCAGCCCCAAATTTGAGCGGGAGGGCTTGGCAGATACGCAGTATTTT.

The chain has TRBV27 and TRBJ2-1; the D gene is possibly TRBD2 (5 bases). This CDR3 is built from 11 residues. CDR1 is MNHEY, CDR2 SMNVEV, per germline (reference sequence). The ends were cut back, 8 bases at V and 12 bases at J, with 14 bases in the middle. The CDR3 reads CASLSGAGQFF. The CDR3 DNA sequence: TGTGCCAGCCTCAGCGGAGCCGGGCAGTTCTTC.

This clonotype came up a few times. V usage is TRBV20-1 and J usage is TRBJ2-5, with a weak D call TRBD1 (6 bases). The CDR3 sequence is 14 residues long. Germline V gene lookup returns CDR1 DFQATT and CDR2 SNEGSKA (reference sequence). The V end was cut by 7 bases, the J end by 4 bases, with 19 bases between. Here the CDR3 DNA reads TGCAGTGTCCCAGGGGCCCGAGGGGGAGAGACCCAGTACTTC. Translation: CSVPGARGGETQYF.

The rearrangement uses TRBV7-2 and TRBJ2-7; D perhaps matches TRBD1 (6 bases). The DNA end lines up better with TRBJ2-5; the J call may be wrong. The CDR3 is 14 amino acids. The germline CDR1 and CDR2 sequences are SGHTA and FQGNSA. CDR3 sequence: CASSLASGEETQYF. DNA for the CDR3: TGTGCCAGCAGCTTAGCTTCAGGGGAAGAGACCCAGTACTTC.